The 7 T cell receptor beta chains below were found in one sample sequenced in a study of monozygotic twins with cystic fibrosis. The repertoire was sequenced with immunoSEQ multiplex PCR; TCRdb's copy has only in-frame clones and lacks some. The sample yields 34,000 or so clones, about 89% seen once. Sequenced material: blood. The receptors were gathered from a boy between 2 and 10 years old with cystic fibrosis.

This chain uses TRBV29-1 with TRBJ2-7; 9 bases are shared with TRBD1. CDR3 length: 14 amino acids. The germline V gene has CDR1 SQVTM and CDR2 ANQGSEA. The junction had 2 bases not matched to a gene; V was cut back by 2 bases and J by 0 bases. The CDR3 region has the DNA TGCAGCGTTGAAAGGACAGGGGACTCCTACGAGCAGTACTTC. Translating it yields CSVERTGDSYEQYF.

V usage is TRBV19 and J usage is TRBJ1-2; no reliable D call. The CDR3 has 15 residues. Trimming cost V 0 bases and J 4 bases, with 12 bases left between them. From germline, CDR1 is LNHDA and CDR2 SQIVND (reference sequence). This CDR3 is CASSIEGTNLYGYTF. The CDR3 DNA follows: TGTGCCAGTAGTATAGAGGGCACGAACCTCTATGGCTACACCTTC.

V is TRBV6-6 and J is TRBJ1-1; TRBD1 might be the D (6 bases). This CDR3 spans 16 amino acids. V was pared by 0 bases and J by 2 bases, with 13 bases between. Germline CDR1 reads MNHNY; CDR2 reads SVGAGI (reference sequence). The CDR3 sequence is CASSYSRTAINTEAFF. In DNA form, the CDR3 reads TGTGCCAGCAGTTACTCCCGGACAGCCATTAACACTGAAGCTTTCTTT.

CDR3 sequence: CASGLGLGVPNSPLHF. CDR3 coding DNA: TGTGCTAGTGGTTTGGGACTAGGGGTACCAAATTCACCCCTCCACTTT. The V gene is TRBV12-5, the J gene TRBJ1-6, with TRBD1 as a possible D gene (5 bases). V lost 1 base to trimming and J lost 7 bases, with 14 bases between them. The CDR3 is 16 residues long. Germline CDR1 reads LGHNT; CDR2 reads FRNRAP.

This rearrangement joins TRBV10-3 to TRBJ1-5; D call uncertain. Germline V gives CDR1 ENHRY, CDR2 SYGVKD. This CDR3 spans 14 amino acids. V was cut by 0 bases and J by 6 bases, with 9 bases left in between. CDR3 amino acids: CAISESGGPQPQHF. Written as DNA, the CDR3 is TGTGCCATCAGTGAGTCCGGAGGGCCTCAGCCCCAGCATTTT.

This rearrangement joins TRBV12-5 to TRBJ1-4, with 7 bases aligning to TRBD1. Germline trimming cut 1 base from V and 7 bases from J; bases unmatched to any gene: 6. The CDR3 has 15 residues. Germline V gives CDR1 LGHNT, CDR2 FRNRAP. For the CDR3, the DNA is TGTGCTAGTGGTTTGGGACAGGGCGAAAGTGAAAAACTGTTTTTT. Translation gives CASGLGQGESEKLFF.

J is TRBJ1-1 and V is TRBV5-1; D possibly corresponds to TRBD1 (5 bases). CDR1 and CDR2 from the germline V gene are SGHRS and YFSETQ. This CDR3 comprises 14 residues. V lost 2 bases to trimming and J lost 5 bases, with 13 bases between them. Here the CDR3 DNA reads TGCGCCAGCAGCTTAGATCAGGGAGGAACTGAAGCTTTCTTT. Translating it yields CASSLDQGGTEAFF.